This TCR beta chain comes out of a study of CD8+ T cells in alopecia areata. Background on the study: A regimen of oral tofacitinib, 5 to 10 mg twice daily, was given to treated patients.

RNA was extracted and reverse transcribed into cDNA as the sequencing template. TCRdb's table, derived via immunoSEQ multiplex PCR, lists solely in-frame clones and lacks some. The table has 140,000 to 150,000 clones, roughly 64% seen once. V was cut by 4 bases and J by 4 bases, with 19 bases left in between. Germline CDR1 SGHTA, CDR2 FQGNSA. This CDR3 comprises 17 residues. This sequence joins TRBV7-2 and TRBJ2-2; D tentatively reads TRBD1 or TRBD2 (5 bases each). The source of this sequence is a human donor with alopecia areata. Sequenced material: CD4+ T cells sorted from blood, taken at week 0. CDR3 sequence reads: CASSSRPGPSGTGELFF. CDR3 nucleotides: TGTGCCAGCAGCTCCAGGCCGGGACCCTCGGGCACCGGGGAGCTGTTTTTT.